The source of this T cell receptor (beta chain) is a study of shared clonotypes between healthy human individuals. Naive CD8 cells were CD45RO-negative, positively selected for CCR7, excluding terminally differentiated effector memory CD45RA+ cells. It was across several immunoSEQ plates that each subset's genomic DNA was evenly split. Replicate PCRs run on sorted subsets employed 200 ng DNA, some 33,000 T cell genomes. Sequenced by immunoSEQ multiplex PCR; TCRdb stores in-frame clones only, minus some. The profile shows approximately 2,000,000 clones, around 95% of them singletons. Trimming stripped 5 bases from V and 9 bases from J, with 16 bases between. The germline gives CDR1 MNHEY, CDR2 SVGAGI. CDR3 length equals 13 residues.

The sequenced material came from naive CD8+ T cells from PBMCs. This sequence originates from a young man in good health. Some clones in this sample may be carry-over from other donors' samples. V gene TRBV6-5 combines with J gene TRBJ1-2; unclear D gene. This chain's CDR3 is CASSPRIGVSYTF. CDR3 DNA sequence: TGTGCCAGCAGTCCCCGTATCGGGGTTAGCTACACCTTC.